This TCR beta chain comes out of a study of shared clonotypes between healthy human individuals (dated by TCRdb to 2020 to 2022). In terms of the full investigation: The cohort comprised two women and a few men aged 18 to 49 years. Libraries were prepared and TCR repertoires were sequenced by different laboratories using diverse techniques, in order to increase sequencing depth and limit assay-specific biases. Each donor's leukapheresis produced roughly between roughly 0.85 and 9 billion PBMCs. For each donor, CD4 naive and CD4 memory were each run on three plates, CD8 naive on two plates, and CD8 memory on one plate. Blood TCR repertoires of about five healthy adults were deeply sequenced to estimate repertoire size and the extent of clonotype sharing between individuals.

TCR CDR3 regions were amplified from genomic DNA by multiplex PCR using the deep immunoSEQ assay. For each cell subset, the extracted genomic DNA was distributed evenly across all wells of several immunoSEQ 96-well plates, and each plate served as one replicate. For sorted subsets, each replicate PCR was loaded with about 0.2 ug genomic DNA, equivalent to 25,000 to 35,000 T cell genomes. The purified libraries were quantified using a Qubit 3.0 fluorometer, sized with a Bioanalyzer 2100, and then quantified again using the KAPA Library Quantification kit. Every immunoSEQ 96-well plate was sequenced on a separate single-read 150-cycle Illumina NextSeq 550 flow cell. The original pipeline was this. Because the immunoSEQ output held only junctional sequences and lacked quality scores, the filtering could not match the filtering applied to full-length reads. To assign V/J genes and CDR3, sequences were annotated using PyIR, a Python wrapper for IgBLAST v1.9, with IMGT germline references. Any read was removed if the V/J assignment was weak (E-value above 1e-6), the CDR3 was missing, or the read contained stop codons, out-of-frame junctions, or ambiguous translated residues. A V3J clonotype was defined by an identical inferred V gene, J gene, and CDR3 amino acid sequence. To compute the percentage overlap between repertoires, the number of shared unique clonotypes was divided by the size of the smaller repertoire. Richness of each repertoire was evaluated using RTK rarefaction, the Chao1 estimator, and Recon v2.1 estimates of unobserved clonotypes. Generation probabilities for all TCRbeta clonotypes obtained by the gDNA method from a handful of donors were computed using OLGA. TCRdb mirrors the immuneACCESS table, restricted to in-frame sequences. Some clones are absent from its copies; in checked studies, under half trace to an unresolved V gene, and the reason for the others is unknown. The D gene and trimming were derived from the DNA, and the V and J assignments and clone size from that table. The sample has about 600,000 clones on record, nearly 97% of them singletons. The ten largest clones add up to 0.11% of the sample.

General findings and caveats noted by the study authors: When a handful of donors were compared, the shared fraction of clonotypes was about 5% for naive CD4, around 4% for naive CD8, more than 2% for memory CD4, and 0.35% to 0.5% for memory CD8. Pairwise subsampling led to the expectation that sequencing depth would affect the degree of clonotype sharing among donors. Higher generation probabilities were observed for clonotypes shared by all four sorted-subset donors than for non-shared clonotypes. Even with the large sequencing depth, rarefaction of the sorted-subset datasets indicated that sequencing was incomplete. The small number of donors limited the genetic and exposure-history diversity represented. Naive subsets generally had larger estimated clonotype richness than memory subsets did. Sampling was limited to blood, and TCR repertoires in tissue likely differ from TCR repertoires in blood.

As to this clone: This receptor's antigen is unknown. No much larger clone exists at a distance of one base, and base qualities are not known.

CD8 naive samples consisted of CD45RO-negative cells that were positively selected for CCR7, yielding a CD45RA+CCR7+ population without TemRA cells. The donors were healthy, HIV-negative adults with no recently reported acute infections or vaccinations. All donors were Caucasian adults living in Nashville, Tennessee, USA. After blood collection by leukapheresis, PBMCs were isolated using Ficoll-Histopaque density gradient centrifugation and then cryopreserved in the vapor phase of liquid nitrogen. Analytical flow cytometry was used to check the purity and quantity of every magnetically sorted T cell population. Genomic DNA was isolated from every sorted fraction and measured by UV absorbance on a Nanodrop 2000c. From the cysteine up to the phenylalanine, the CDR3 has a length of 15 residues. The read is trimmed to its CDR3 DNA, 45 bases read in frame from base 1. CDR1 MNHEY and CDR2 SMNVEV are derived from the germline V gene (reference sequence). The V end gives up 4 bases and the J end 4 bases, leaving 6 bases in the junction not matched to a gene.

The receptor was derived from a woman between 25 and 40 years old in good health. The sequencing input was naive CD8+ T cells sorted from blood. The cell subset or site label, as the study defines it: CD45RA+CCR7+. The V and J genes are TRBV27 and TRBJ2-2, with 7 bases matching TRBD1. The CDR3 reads CASSSGTVPTGELFF. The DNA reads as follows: TGTGCCAGCAGTTCCGGGACAGTACCCACCGGGGAGCTGTTTTTT.